Given below is one T cell receptor beta chain in context. This CDR3 region has 15 residues. Trimming pared 0 bases from V and 5 bases from J, leaving 10 bases between. Germline V CDR1 and CDR2: LGHDT, YNNKEL (reference sequence). Method: immunoSEQ multiplex PCR; TCRdb's copy keeps in-frame clones and lacks some. Of approximately 210,000 clones in the sample, over 65% were seen once. This sample stems from a study of blood T cell repertoires in COVID-19. Those who participated ranged in age from roughly 18 to 90 years and resided in 20 to 30 US areas. The receptor was derived from a woman aged 55-75 years who had recovered from COVID-19. Sequencing was done on a sample of PBMCs or T cells enriched from blood (not recorded which). The chain couples TRBV3-1 (or the pseudogene TRBV3-2) to TRBJ1-4; D remains unclear. The CDR3 protein is CASSQERGSNEKLFF. In DNA, the CDR3 is TGTGCCAGCAGCCAAGAAAGAGGGTCCAATGAAAAACTGTTTTTT.